These 18 T cell receptor beta chains were all obtained from the same sample, sequenced in a study of T cell responses to AZD1222 COVID-19 vaccine. The table came from immunoSEQ multiplex PCR; TCRdb's copy has only in-frame clones and leaves some out. The sample holds about 83,000 clones; around nine tenths are singletons and the top ten take 4.5%. Sequenced material: peripheral blood, taken on day 0 of MenACWY control vaccination. The receptors derive from an adult in good health.

The chain joins TRBV13 to TRBJ2-2; TRBD1 agrees at 10 bases. The V gene end was trimmed by 5 bases and the J gene end by 4 bases; junction bases not matched to a gene: 1. Germline assignment: CDR1 PRHDT and CDR2 FYEKMQ (reference sequence). The CDR3 covers 14 residues. CDR3 loop: CASSGDRGTGELFF. Written as DNA, the CDR3 is TGTGCCAGCAGCGGGGACAGGGGCACCGGGGAGCTGTTTTTT. The whole variable domain, filled in from reference TRBV13 and TRBJ2-2, reads AAGVIQSPRHLIKEKRETATLKCYPIPRHDTVYWYQQGPGQDPQFLISFYEKMQSDKGSIPDRFSAQQFSDYHSELNMSSLELGDSALYFCASSGDRGTGELFFGEGSRLTVL.

The genes are TRBV27 and TRBJ1-2; 9 bases are a match to TRBD1. V was pared by 5 bases and J by 5 bases, with 12 bases of the junction left unmatched. Germline V lookup: CDR1 MNHEY, CDR2 SMNVEV (reference sequence). This CDR3 contains 16 residues. The CDR3 DNA sequence: TGTGCCAGCAGTCCGTCCTACGGACAGGGGATGTATGGCTACACCTTC. Translated, it gives CASSPSYGQGMYGYTF.

The chain combines TRBV7-3 with TRBJ2-1, with 8 bases matching TRBD2. The CDR3 has 15 amino acids. Germline CDR1 and CDR2: SGHTA and FQGTGA. Trimming took 5 bases from V and 4 from J; bases not matched to a gene: 7. CDR3 loop: CASSPRLANYNEQFF. The CDR3 DNA is TGTGCCAGCAGCCCCCGACTAGCGAATTACAATGAGCAGTTCTTC.

The chain employs TRBV2 and TRBJ2-1, with D uncertain. There are 11 residues in the CDR3. V was pared by 7 bases and J by 2 bases, with 3 bases between. Germline V lookup: CDR1 SNHLY, CDR2 FYNNEI. The CDR3 region is CASKPYNEQFF. CDR3 DNA: TGTGCCAGCAAACCCTACAATGAGCAGTTCTTC. Using reference TRBV2 and TRBJ2-1 for the parts outside the CDR3, the full variable domain is EPEVTQTPSHQVTQMGQEVILRCVPISNHLYFYWYRQILGQKVEFLVSFYNNEISEKSEIFDDQFSVERPDGSNFTLKIRSTKLEDSAMYFCASKPYNEQFFGPGTRLTVL.

This sequence joins TRBV30 and TRBJ1-5; D possibly corresponds to TRBD1 (6 bases). Trimming cost V 7 bases and J 1 base, with 14 bases left between them. CDR3 size: 14 residues. From germline, CDR1 is GTSNPN and CDR2 SVGIG (reference sequence). The CDR3 is CAYQPGQSNQPQHF. CDR3 nucleotide sequence: TGTGCCTACCAGCCAGGACAGAGCAATCAGCCCCAGCATTTT.

On this clone: The germline gene is not matched at one end of the junction; a read error may be the cause. This chain links TRBV7-9 with TRBJ1-2; 7 bases agree with TRBD1. The germline CDR1 and CDR2 sequences are SEHNR and FQNEAQ (reference sequence). The CDR3 has 12 amino acids. The CDR3 spells CASSLGDRVWSF. The CDR3 DNA is TGTGCCAGCAGCTTAGGTGACAGGGTGTGGTCCTTC.

This clone has more than one count but fewer than ten. V is TRBV2 and J is TRBJ1-3; D possibly corresponds to TRBD1 (5 bases). Trimming pared 1 base from V and 0 bases from J, leaving 7 bases between. The CDR3 loop spans 15 amino acids. Germline loops: CDR1 SNHLY, CDR2 FYNNEI. The CDR3 DNA follows: TGTGCCAGCAGTGAAGGACAGAGCTCTGGAAACACCATATATTTT. Translated: CASSEGQSSGNTIYF.

This CDR3 reads CASSSPGVTDTQYF. CDR3 sequence (DNA): TGCGCCAGCAGCTCCCCGGGAGTCACAGATACGCAGTATTTT. The chain is built from TRBV5-1 and TRBJ2-3; D is possibly TRBD2 (6 bases). Germline V gene data show CDR1 as SGHRS and CDR2 as YFSETQ. This CDR3 has 14 amino acids. Trimming took 3 bases from V and 2 from J, leaving 10 bases between them.

The genes are TRBV18 and TRBJ1-5; no clear D. With 0 bases removed from V and 1 base from J, the gap between germline ends came to 4 bases. The germline CDR1 and CDR2 sequences are KGHSH and LQKENI. This CDR3 has 14 amino acids. CDR3 amino acids: CASSPPYSNQPQHF. As DNA, the CDR3 is TGTGCCAGCTCACCACCGTACAGCAATCAGCCCCAGCATTTT.

The chain is built from TRBV10-3 and TRBJ1-5, with D possibly matching TRBD1 (6 bases). The V end was cut by 2 bases, the J end by 0 bases, with 8 bases between. Germline CDR1 ENHRY, CDR2 SYGVKD. CDR3 size: 15 residues. The CDR3 loop is CAISEGTHSNQPQHF. The CDR3, as DNA: TGTGCCATCAGTGAGGGGACACATAGCAATCAGCCCCAGCATTTT.

This sequence joins TRBV15 and TRBJ1-6; TRBD1 might be the D (5 bases). The CDR3 spans 14 residues. Trimming shortened V by 0 bases and J by 10 bases, and 10 bases separated the two germline ends. From germline, CDR1 is LNHNV and CDR2 YYDKDF (reference sequence). The chain's CDR3 is CATSREGERSPLHF. For the CDR3, the DNA is TGTGCCACCAGCAGAGAAGGGGAGAGGTCACCCCTCCACTTT.

This clone has a single count. The chain is built from TRBV12-5 and TRBJ1-5; D remains unclear. The CDR3 covers 16 residues. V was clipped by 3 bases and J by 3 bases, with 15 bases between them. In germline, CDR1 is LGHNT, CDR2 FRNRAP. CDR3 in amino acids: CASGFLPRRHNQPQHF. The CDR3 bases are TGTGCTAGTGGTTTCCTACCGAGACGGCACAATCAGCCCCAGCATTTT.

The chain employs TRBV3-1 (or the pseudogene TRBV3-2) and TRBJ1-2; tentatively, D is TRBD1 (6 bases). The CDR3 is 16 amino acids. Germline V gene lookup returns CDR1 LGHDT and CDR2 YNNKEL (reference sequence). Trimming stripped 4 bases from V and 4 bases from J, with 19 bases between. CDR3: CASSRGMGARFYGYTF. The CDR3 DNA is TGTGCCAGCAGCCGGGGAATGGGGGCGCGATTCTATGGCTACACCTTC.

This chain links TRBV12-3 or TRBV12-4 with TRBJ1-1; D is undetermined. This CDR3 has 11 amino acids. The V end lost 0 bases, the J end lost 8 bases, and 4 bases lay between the germline ends. The CDR3, as DNA: TGTGCCAGCAGTTTAGCAGGGGAAGCTTTCTTT. Protein sequence: CASSLAGEAFF.

This sequence joins TRBV11-2 and TRBJ1-1, with unresolved D. Germline V gene sequence: CDR1 SGHAT, CDR2 FQNNGV. The CDR3 extends over 14 amino acids. Trimming pared 6 bases from V and 6 bases from J, leaving 17 bases between. The CDR3 DNA reads as TGTGCCAGCAGTTTACCCCCGGCGTTCGCTGAAGCTTTCTTT. Its translation: CASSLPPAFAEAFF.

The chain couples TRBV19 to TRBJ2-5, with D perhaps TRBD2 (7 bases). Germline CDR1 LNHDA, CDR2 SQIVND (reference sequence). V was clipped by 6 bases and J by 5 bases, with 13 bases between them. This CDR3 spans 13 amino acids. In nucleotides, the CDR3 is TGTGCCAGTAGAGCGGGACATTGGGAGACCCAGTACTTC. Residues: CASRAGHWETQYF.

The V call is TRBV5-1, the J call TRBJ2-7, with 8 bases identical to TRBD1. The V segment lost 4 bases and the J segment 2 bases; nucleotides outside the gene matches: 2. The CDR3 totals 13 residues. CDR1 and CDR2 from the germline V gene are SGHRS and YFSETQ. CDR3 sequence (DNA): TGCGCCAGCAGCGTACAGGGGGCCTACGAGCAGTACTTC. Its protein is CASSVQGAYEQYF.

The V and J genes are TRBV5-1 and TRBJ2-5, with D uncertain. Germline CDR1 reads SGHRS; CDR2 reads YFSETQ. The V end was cut by 4 bases, the J end by 2 bases, with 3 bases between. The length of the CDR3 is 11 residues. CDR3 nucleotides: TGCGCCAGCAGCCAACAAGAGACCCAGTACTTC. It specifies CASSQQETQYF.